A single sample is the source of the 9 T cell receptor beta chains below, sequenced in a study of T cell changes during pregnancy in multiple sclerosis. Clones were sequenced by immunoSEQ multiplex PCR, and TCRdb holds only the in-frame ones, with some missing. The table includes some 80,000 clones, approximately 88% detected once. The source material was peripheral blood, sampled in the first trimester of pregnancy. These receptors came from a female donor in good health, enrolled as a control in a pregnancy study.

This chain uses TRBV6-6 with TRBJ1-2, with 8 positions matching TRBD1. The V gene's germline CDR1 is MNHNY and CDR2 SVGAGI (reference sequence). V gave up 5 bases and J gave up 4 bases; unmatched junction bases: 3. The CDR3 sequence is 13 residues long. The CDR3 DNA sequence: TGTGCCAGCAGTCCGGGACAGGCCTATGGCTACACCTTC. Its translation: CASSPGQAYGYTF.

J is TRBJ2-7 and V is TRBV7-2; D possibly corresponds to TRBD1 (6 bases). Germline V gene data show CDR1 as SGHTA and CDR2 as FQGNSA. The CDR3 has 15 amino acids. The V and J ends lost 0 bases and 2 bases respectively, with 11 bases between them. The CDR3 DNA follows: TGTGCCAGCAGCTTAGCGGGGACATCAACCTACGAGCAGTACTTC. Protein sequence: CASSLAGTSTYEQYF.

V usage is TRBV29-1 and J usage is TRBJ1-3, with D possibly TRBD1 on 6 matching bases. Trimming removed 5 bases from V and 1 base from J, with 21 bases in between. CDR3 length: 17 amino acids. The germline V gene has CDR1 SQVTM and CDR2 ANQGSEA. DNA of the CDR3: TGCAGCGTTACACTCAGTGGAGGGGGGGCTTCTGGAAACACCATATATTTT. It codes for CSVTLSGGGASGNTIYF.

The rearrangement joins TRBV9 to TRBJ2-5; 9 nucleotides agree with TRBD2. V dropped 4 bases and J dropped 5; count of bases not matched to a gene: 9. The CDR3 extends over 15 amino acids. Germline V lookup: CDR1 SGDLS, CDR2 YYNGEE. The CDR3 spells CASSPFAGGGETQYF. In nucleotides, the CDR3 is TGTGCCAGCAGCCCATTCGCGGGAGGGGGGGAGACCCAGTACTTC. Full variable domain (remainder filled in from reference TRBV9 and TRBJ2-5): DSGVTQTPKHLITATGQRVTLRCSPRSGDLSVYWYQQSLDQGLQFLIQYYNGEERAKGNILERFSAQQFPDLHSELNLSSLELGDSALYFCASSPFAGGGETQYFGPGTRLLVL.

This chain connects TRBV6-1 to TRBJ2-3; 11 bases agree with TRBD1. The germline V gene encodes CDR1 MNHNS and CDR2 SASEGT. CDR3 length: 15 residues. The V segment lost 5 bases and the J segment 3 bases; nucleotides outside the gene matches: 4. CDR3 sequence reads: CASSNRDRGTDTQYF. CDR3 nucleotide sequence: TGTGCCAGCAGTAACCGGGACAGGGGGACAGATACGCAGTATTTT.

The rearrangement uses TRBV7-7 and TRBJ2-5; 7 nucleotides line up with TRBD1. Germline assignment: CDR1 SSHAT and CDR2 FNYEAQ (reference sequence). The junction had 17 bases not matched to a gene; V was cut back by 5 bases and J by 2 bases. The CDR3 loop spans 18 amino acids. The CDR3 is CASSGARGPNLPQETQYF. The DNA of the CDR3 is TGTGCCAGCAGCGGGGCGAGGGGGCCAAACTTACCACAAGAGACCCAGTACTTC.

This chain uses TRBV7-6 with TRBJ1-4; a possible D gene is TRBD1 (5 bases). The CDR3 loop spans 16 amino acids. CDR1 and CDR2 from the germline V gene are SGHVS and FNYEAQ. Trimming took 1 base from V and 4 from J, leaving 13 bases between them. This CDR3 reads CASSLGAGRGNEKLFF. CDR3 nucleotides: TGTGCCAGCAGCTTAGGGGCAGGGCGGGGTAATGAAAAACTGTTTTTT.

The chain has TRBV6-1 and TRBJ2-5; 11 bases match TRBD2. The CDR3 loop spans 16 amino acids. J lost 1 base, V lost 4 bases, and 5 bases had no gene match. From germline, CDR1 is MNHNS and CDR2 SASEGT. Here the CDR3 DNA reads TGTGCCAGCAGTGTGCTAGCGGGGGGTAGCCAAGAGACCCAGTACTTC. It codes for CASSVLAGGSQETQYF.

The chain combines TRBV7-2 with TRBJ1-1, with D possibly matching TRBD1 (5 bases). The V end was cut by 1 base, the J end by 5 bases, with 14 bases between. The length of the CDR3 is 15 residues. Germline-derived CDR1 and CDR2 are SGHTA and FQGNSA. The CDR3 protein is CASSLDHGGGTEAFF. The CDR3 DNA sequence: TGTGCCAGCAGCTTAGACCACGGGGGAGGAACTGAAGCTTTCTTT.